This TCR beta chain was sequenced for a study of cytomegalovirus exposure and HLA in healthy donors (dated by TCRdb to 2016 to 2017). Study-wide context: In an earlier analysis of 450 to 750 of the donors, 250 to 300 Gb of sequence data and 100 million or so unique TCR beta sequences from 180 million or so T cells were reported. About five DR-DQ haplotypes were treated as single units for association and clustering because of strong linkage in the cohort. Typing coverage differed by locus: A, B, C, DRB1 and DQB1 were typed in about 629-630 donors, DQA1 in around 500, DPA1 in nearly 610, and DPB1 in 472. Of the 300 to 500 genotyped donors, roughly 76% were placed in the genetic ancestry cluster associated with self-reported Caucasian donors. An early release that covered roughly 600 HLA-typed donors contained around 300 gigabases of sequencing data and 75 million to 100 million unique TCR sequences. The study was designed to test whether signatures of past pathogen exposure could be identified by cataloging public T cell receptors. Besides the first cohort of approximately 670 subjects, a separate validation cohort made up of 120 different subjects was used. In a later genetic analysis, genome-wide SNP genotypes for about 55% of the roughly 700 donors were used, and that subset was treated as a discovery cohort. To predict cytomegalovirus infection status, the study combined high-throughput TCR immunosequencing, statistical association of individual TCRs with disease status, and machine learning. HLA typing covered class I and class II loci at four-digit resolution. All discovery cohort repertoires had been generated on a single sequencing platform. To decide whether each TCR beta V gene segment behaved as functional or pseudogenic, an earlier analysis of 587 of the donors relied on high-throughput TCR beta sequencing. The later analysis used no new phenotypic data to find candidate immune exposures, relying instead on TCR beta sequences and their occurrence across donors. The study profiled the T cell repertoires of fewer than 850 subjects by immunosequencing and related them to cytomegalovirus serostatus. On average, roughly 250,000 unique TCR beta nucleotide sequences were sequenced per donor among 398 genotyped donors of the cohort, with roughly a sixth of those sequences being non-productive. Donor age, sex, ethnicity and CMV serostatus were compiled together with the repertoire data. To study patterns of TCR occurrence, a later analysis re-analyzed previously published TCR beta repertoires from more than 550 donors and added high-resolution HLA genotyping.

The library was built by means of the immunoSEQ multiplex PCR assay. For the multiplex PCR, a mixture combining 60 forward primers for TCR Vbeta segments and 13 reverse primers for TCR Jbeta segments was used. The CDR3 region of rearranged TCR beta genes was amplified from genomic DNA with a multiplex PCR assay. The Illumina HiSeq System was used to sequence the amplified TCR beta libraries as 87-base-pair reads. As for how the authors treated the data: A later analysis counted 75 million to 100 million unique TCR beta chains across the roughly 700 repertoires, and some 12 million of these chains were shared by at least two donors. A nearest-neighbor algorithm error-corrected the raw reads and collapsed the reads into unique sequences, merging closely related sequences to remove PCR and sequencing errors. V, D and J gene segments were assigned by aligning CDR3 sequences to IMGT reference sequences. For a sequence to be retained, a match of at least six nucleotides to both a V gene segment and a J gene segment was required. Rearrangements were called productive when the CDR3 lacked stop codons and stayed in frame with V and J; all others were non-productive. Following IMGT convention, CDR3 was defined as the stretch from the second conserved V-encoded cysteine up to the conserved J-encoded phenylalanine. In an earlier analysis of just under 600 of the donors, sequences lacking an unambiguous match to a single V gene segment were excluded. An earlier analysis of some 610 of the donors called V segments functional above 56.7% productive rearrangements and segregating when the between-donor standard deviation exceeded 5%. A statistical classification framework was developed to diagnose cytomegalovirus status using the catalog of TCR beta chain sequences. In a later analysis, TCR nucleotide sequences were compared against IMGT/GENE-DB human TR gene sequences so that V and J genes could be assigned. The TCRdist pipeline was used in a later analysis to assign CDR3 sequences and most-parsimonious VDJ recombination scenarios. A later analysis defined each TCR beta chain by its CDR3 amino acid sequence plus V-gene family, and excluded reads lacking a unique V-gene family. To address suspected cross-contamination and a sequencing artifact, a later analysis removed 592 highly shared, low-generation-probability nucleotide sequences. For each public chain, a later analysis derived a clonal expansion index from normalized ranks of inferred template counts within each repertoire. In a later analysis, generation probabilities were computed with a VDJ recombination model fitted to out-of-frame rearrangements, and the resulting probabilities were checked against IGoR. Hypergeometric tests were used in a later analysis to score TCR-TCR, TCR-HLA and TCR-CMV co-occurrence, with a repertoire-size bias correction applied to the TCR pairs. To estimate false discovery rates, a later analysis permuted the HLA or CMV assignments 20 times. In a later analysis, co-occurring TCRs were grouped with DBSCAN, and TCRdist sequence similarity was added when clustering was performed within HLA-allele-positive subsets. Repertoires with fewer than 30,000 or more than 120,000 public chains were left out of co-occurrence clustering, as were four to six repertoires with anomalous nucleotide sharing. TCRdb holds this immuneACCESS table with in-frame rearrangements only. Some clones are missing; in checked studies, unresolved V genes explain under half, and the rest has no known cause. V and J calls and clone size are as listed in that table; D and trimming were resolved from the DNA. Recorded for this sample are about 140,000 clones; about three quarters of them occurred a single time. The ten most abundant clones make up roughly 1.3% of the sample.

Remarks on this clone: It lacks a known antigen. The record has no base qualities; no much larger clone is one base away.

The cohort was made up of 500 to 800 healthy bone marrow donors. All cohort members were sampled while nominally healthy, although unrecorded immune exposures were likely present. The donor was CMV seropositive and was included in the group of almost 300 seropositive cohort members. Each donor provided a peripheral blood sample, and peripheral blood mononuclear cells were used for TCR beta sequencing. The Qiagen DNeasy Blood Extraction Kit was used to extract genomic DNA from the blood cell samples. The CDR3 goes from the cysteine to the phenylalanine over 15 residues. Solely the CDR3 DNA is kept, with 45 bases framed from the first base. V trim: 6 bases; J trim: 3 bases; unmatched bases: 5. Sequences MNHEY (CDR1) and SMNVEV (CDR2) are obtained from the germline V gene (reference sequence). What the work shows at the level of the full study, not this receptor alone: In a later analysis, HLA-associated TCR beta chains showed more clonal expansion and lower generation probabilities than non-associated chains that were equally common. The sequencing pipeline was judged likely to have produced a cluster of highly shared sequence variants as a technical artifact. HLA typing was unavailable for some donors at each locus, so association tests used only the typed subset. An earlier analysis of 587 of the donors showed that most TCR beta V segments appeared in productive rearrangements either about 87% or about 30% of the time, which broadly matched IMGT annotations. Linkage disequilibrium might explain the correlated functional status among segregating V segments, but an unknown experimental factor could not be excluded. A later genetic analysis associated a missense DCLRE1C variant with V-gene and J-gene trimming of TCR beta chains, and an independent cohort replicated the association. In this cohort, only TCR beta chains were sequenced, and detectable features were limited by the absence of alpha or paired-chain data. A further reported finding was that TCR beta sequences accurately predicted the HLA-A and HLA-B alleles for most subjects in the first cohort. Because counts were too low, approximately 18 rarely observed V segments, including chromosome 9 orphons, were excluded from the earlier analysis of around 640 of the donors. The 87-base-pair reads could not distinguish some IMGT-functional V segments, including TRBV6-2 and TRBV6-3, so those segments were excluded. Across donors, most TCR sequences were observed very rarely, whereas some public TCRs were present in many individuals. According to a later analysis, parvovirus B19, influenza, CMV and Epstein-Barr virus appeared linked to several top co-occurrence clusters. A later analysis associated 16,951 TCR beta sequences with specific HLA alleles at a false discovery rate of 0.05. In vitro tests confirmed that a few of the cytomegalovirus-associated TCR beta chains recognize cytomegalovirus antigens. In the study, roughly 160 TCR beta chains were listed as associated with cytomegalovirus. The classifier was reported to diagnose cytomegalovirus status with high specificity and sensitivity in both the original cohort and the validation cohort. When HLA alleles, especially DR and DQ, strongly co-occurred, TCR associations were difficult to assign to individual alleles. Immune exposure information for the cohort was limited to CMV serostatus. According to a later genetic analysis, donors in an Asian-associated ancestry cluster had fewer N-insertions in productive TCRs than the approximately 710-donor mean. According to the authors, the approach could potentially be generalized to other disease states and immunological phenotypes. In a later analysis, most CMV-associated TCR beta chains were found to appear HLA-restricted, with HLA associations seemingly driven largely by CMV exposure. According to a later analysis, TCR association rates differed among HLA loci, with DRB1 alleles showing the most associated TCRs and HLA-C alleles showing the fewest. Sequencing depth was assumed to be roughly uniform across donors in the presence/absence analyses, though that assumption may not hold.

This TCR derives from a male donor in good health and CMV-seropositive. The sample comprised PBMCs. This chain joins TRBV27 to TRBJ2-7, with 13 bases in between that match TRBD2. The sequence in DNA is TGTGCCAGCAGCTCACTAGCGGGAGGGGACTACGAGCAGTACTTC. This is translated as CASSSLAGGDYEQYF.